This T cell receptor (beta chain) was recovered during a study of cytomegalovirus exposure and HLA in healthy donors. Overall study results and limits: The authors listed around 150 TCR beta chains as cytomegalovirus-associated. There was a cluster of highly shared sequence variants that was likely a sequencing artifact.

This clone was detected a few times. Antigen: not known. This CDR3 contains 15 residues. Germline CDR1 is LNHDA and CDR2 is SQIVND (reference sequence). The ends lost 3 bases at V and 4 bases at J; junction bases unmatched: 6. Donors counted as nominally healthy when sampled, yet unrecorded immune exposures were likely. PCR was performed using 60 Vbeta and 13 Jbeta primers. The table came from immunoSEQ multiplex PCR; TCRdb's copy has only in-frame clones and leaves some out. The sample consists of roughly 200,000 clones, more than 65% of them appearing once. The TCR sequence derives from a female donor in good health and CMV-seronegative. The chain combines TRBV19 with TRBJ1-2; 9 nucleotides agree with TRBD1. The sample comprised PBMCs. The DNA of the CDR3 is TGTGCCAGTAGTATGATAGGGGACAGGGCCTATGGCTACACCTTC. Translated: CASSMIGDRAYGYTF.